This T cell receptor (beta chain) was identified in a study of control samples from healthy donors and cancer patients. Germline CDR1 WSHSY, CDR2 SAAADI. V lost 3 bases and J lost 1; bases outside the gene matches: 1. The CDR3 totals 16 residues. Assay: immunoSEQ multiplex PCR; the TCRdb copy retains only in-frame clones and omits some. The sample lists 79,000 or so clones, 85% to 90% occurring once. The source of this sequence is a woman in her 50s with colorectal cancer. The genes are TRBV10-2 and TRBJ2-5; 14 bases map to TRBD2. Sequencing input: PBMCs. CDR3 loop: CASSDGLAGGQETQYF. The CDR3, as DNA: TGCGCCAGCAGTGACGGACTAGCGGGGGGCCAAGAGACCCAGTACTTC.